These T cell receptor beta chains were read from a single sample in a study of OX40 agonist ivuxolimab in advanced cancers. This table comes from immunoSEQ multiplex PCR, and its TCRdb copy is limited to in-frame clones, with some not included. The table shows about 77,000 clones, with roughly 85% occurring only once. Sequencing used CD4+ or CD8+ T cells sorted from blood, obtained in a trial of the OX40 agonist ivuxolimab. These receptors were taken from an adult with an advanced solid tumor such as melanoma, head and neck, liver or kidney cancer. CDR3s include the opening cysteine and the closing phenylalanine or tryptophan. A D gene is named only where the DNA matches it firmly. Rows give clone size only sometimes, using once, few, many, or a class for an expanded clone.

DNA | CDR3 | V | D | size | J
TGTGCCAGCAGCTTAAATTCGGCTAGCTCCTACAATGAGCAGTTCTTC | CASSLNSASSYNEQFF | TRBV7-6 | . | . | TRBJ2-1
TGTGCCAGCAGCTTAAGTGGCGAGGGATTCTACGAGCAGTACTTC | CASSLSGEGFYEQYF | TRBV11-2 | . | . | TRBJ2-7
TGTGCCAGCAGTTACTCGGGGACACTGTCCTACGAGCAGTACTTC | CASSYSGTLSYEQYF | TRBV6-5 | . | . | TRBJ2-7
TGCGCCAGCAGCTTGGGACAGTCTCAGGGCACTGAAGCTTTCTTT | CASSLGQSQGTEAFF | TRBV5-1 | . | . | TRBJ1-1
TGTGCCAGCAGCTTAGTACAGGGGAACAATGAGCAGTTCTTC | CASSLVQGNNEQFF | TRBV7-7 | TRBD1 | . | TRBJ2-1
TGTGCCAGCAGCCCATTGGGACCTGTTGGAGGTGACACCATATATTTT | CASSPLGPVGGDTIYF | TRBV11-2 | . | . | TRBJ1-3
TGTGCCAGCTCACGCGGTCCCGGGGCCGGGACAAGGAACAATGAGCAGTTCTTC | CASSRGPGAGTRNNEQFF | TRBV18 | . | . | TRBJ2-1
TGTGCCAGCTCTGCGGGCTCGCAGGGATTCACAGATACGCAGTATTTT | CASSAGSQGFTDTQYF | TRBV13 | . | once | TRBJ2-3
TGTGCCAGCACCGAAATGACAGGGTTGAACACTGAAGCTTTCTTT | CASTEMTGLNTEAFF | TRBV7-8 | TRBD1 | . | TRBJ1-1
TGTGCCAGCAATATTCACGGGACAGGGGAGGAGACCCAGTACTTC | CASNIHGTGEETQYF | TRBV19 | TRBD1 | . | TRBJ2-5
TGTGCCAGCAGCCGGATATTACAGGGTCAGGAGCAGTACTTC | CASSRILQGQEQYF | TRBV7-9 | . | few | TRBJ2-7
TGTGCCAGCAGTTACAAACTCCCGTCACACACTGAAGCTTTCTTT | CASSYKLPSHTEAFF | TRBV6-5 | . | . | TRBJ1-1
TGTGCCAGCAGATCCCGACAGGGTACCGAAGCTTTCTTT | CASRSRQGTEAFF | TRBV6-1 | TRBD1 | . | TRBJ1-1
TGTGCCAGCACCAACGGCAGTGATTCCTACGAGCAGTACTTC | CASTNGSDSYEQYF | TRBV21-1 | . | . | TRBJ2-7
TGTGCCAGCAGCGGAAGGACAGGGGGTTACTATGGCTACACCTTC | CASSGRTGGYYGYTF | TRBV7-2 | TRBD1 | . | TRBJ1-2
TGTGCCAGCAGCTTAAGTGGCGAGGGATTCTACGAGCAGTACTTC | CASSLSGEGFYEQYF | TRBV7-3 | . | once | TRBJ2-7
TGTGCCCTGTCGGCGGGACTAAACTATGGCTACACCTTC | CALSAGLNYGYTF | TRBV30 | . | . | TRBJ1-2
TGTGCCAGCAGCCTGTCCGGGACAGGGTATCAGCCCCAGCATTTT | CASSLSGTGYQPQHF | TRBV5-5 | TRBD1 | . | TRBJ1-5
TGTGCCAGCAGCCCCGGGAACTCCTACGAGCAGTACTTC | CASSPGNSYEQYF | TRBV2 | . | few | TRBJ2-7
TGCGCCAGCAGCCAAGATTCGGCGGGGGGGAACACCGGGGAGCTGTTTTTT | CASSQDSAGGNTGELFF | TRBV4-3 | TRBD2 | . | TRBJ2-2
TGTGCCAGCAGTCAACGAACTGAAGCTTTCTTT | CASSQRTEAFF | TRBV6-1 | . | . | TRBJ1-1
TGTGCCAGCTCACCAGTCCGTCAGGGATGGAACACCGGGGAGCTGTTTTTT | CASSPVRQGWNTGELFF | TRBV18 | . | . | TRBJ2-2
TGTGCCAGCAGTTTAGAGGGCAGGGGGCAGGAGACCCAGTACTTC | CASSLEGRGQETQYF | TRBV27 | TRBD1 | . | TRBJ2-5
TGTGCCAGCAACGTCGGGGGCCTTAGGAATTCACCCCTCCACTTT | CASNVGGLRNSPLHF | TRBV2 | . | . | TRBJ1-6
TGCGCCAGCAGCTTTGCTGTTTTAGAGACCCAGTACTTC | CASSFAVLETQYF | TRBV5-1 | . | . | TRBJ2-5
TGTGCCAGCTCAAGCTGGGACTCCAAGAACACTGAAGCTTTCTTT | CASSSWDSKNTEAFF | TRBV6-9 | . | . | TRBJ1-1
TGTGCCAGCAGTTCCGCAAATCTAGCGGGGGGTGAGACCCAGTACTTC | CASSSANLAGGETQYF | TRBV6-6 | TRBD2 | . | TRBJ2-5
TGTGCCAGTAGTCGTCAGAATAGCAATCAGCCCCAGCATTTT | CASSRQNSNQPQHF | TRBV19 | . | . | TRBJ1-5
TGTGCCAGTAGCTCTCTATCCCCTCTCTATACCGGGACAGGGGACAGAAACACCATATATTTT | CASSSLSPLYTGTGDRNTIYF | TRBV19 | TRBD1 | . | TRBJ1-3
TGCGCCAGCAGCTTGGCCCTACACCAAGAGACCCAGTACTTC | CASSLALHQETQYF | TRBV5-1 | . | few | TRBJ2-5
TGTGCCAGCAGCTTGACAGGTCGGTTAGGCGAGCAGTACTTC | CASSLTGRLGEQYF | TRBV5-8 | . | . | TRBJ2-7
TGTGCCAGCAGCTTGGTGGTGGGTGAAAAACTGTTTTTT | CASSLVVGEKLFF | TRBV5-4 | . | . | TRBJ1-4
TGTGCCAGCAGCTCCTGGATCGCGCTCAACCTTTACGAGCAGTACTTC | CASSSWIALNLYEQYF | TRBV7-2 | . | . | TRBJ2-7
TGTGCCAGCAGTTTACGACAGGGGGCTGGTGAAGCTTTCTTT | CASSLRQGAGEAFF | TRBV28 | TRBD1 | . | TRBJ1-1
TGTGCCAGCCTCGATGTATTCACTGAAGCTTTCTTT | CASLDVFTEAFF | TRBV2 | . | few | TRBJ1-1
TGTGCCAGCAGCTTAGATCGCCTTTTGCGGGCCGGGGGGGATACGCAGTATTTT | CASSLDRLLRAGGDTQYF | TRBV5-4 | TRBD2 | . | TRBJ2-3
TGTGCCAGCTCATCAGGATCGAACTATGGCTACACCTTC | CASSSGSNYGYTF | TRBV7-2 | . | . | TRBJ1-2
TGTGCCAGCAGCTTATCCACGGGACAGGCGAACTATGGCTACACCTTC | CASSLSTGQANYGYTF | TRBV5-5 | TRBD1 | . | TRBJ1-2
TGTGCCAGCTCACCGACCACAGATACGCAGTATTTT | CASSPTTDTQYF | TRBV18 | . | medium-sized | TRBJ2-3
TGTGCCAGCAGCATACACCCAGCCCCCGATACGCAGTATTTT | CASSIHPAPDTQYF | TRBV7-9 | . | . | TRBJ2-3
TGCGCCAGCAGCTTGGCCGTCAGGAACACCTACGAGCAGTACTTC | CASSLAVRNTYEQYF | TRBV5-4 | . | . | TRBJ2-7
TGCAGCGTTGACTCAAACTCCTACGAGCAGTACTTC | CSVDSNSYEQYF | TRBV29-1 | . | . | TRBJ2-7
TGTGCCAGCCAAAGCGGGGGATCCTACAATGAGCAGTTCTTC | CASQSGGSYNEQFF | TRBV2 | TRBD2 | . | TRBJ2-1
TGCGCCAGCAGCACAGAGCCCGGGAACTACAATGAGCAGTTCTTC | CASSTEPGNYNEQFF | TRBV5-1 | . | . | TRBJ2-1
TGCGCCAGCACTTTAACGACTAGCGGCACGCAGTATTTT | CASTLTTSGTQYF | TRBV7-2 | TRBD2 | . | TRBJ2-3
TGTGCCAGCAGCTTAGCCTGGGGTCGGAACACTGAAGCTTTCTTT | CASSLAWGRNTEAFF | TRBV7-9 | . | . | TRBJ1-1
TGTGCCAGCAGCTTCCGGCGGGGTAACGTCATGAACACTGAAGCTTTCTTT | CASSFRRGNVMNTEAFF | TRBV13 | . | . | TRBJ1-1
TGTGCCAGCAGCCCCCGCCCTTTAGGGCGGACTAATGAAAAACTGTTTTTT | CASSPRPLGRTNEKLFF | TRBV7-2 | . | . | TRBJ1-4
TGTGCCATCAGTGTGGCAGGGGTGTCGGCTGGAAACACCATATATTTT | CAISVAGVSAGNTIYF | TRBV10-3 | . | . | TRBJ1-3